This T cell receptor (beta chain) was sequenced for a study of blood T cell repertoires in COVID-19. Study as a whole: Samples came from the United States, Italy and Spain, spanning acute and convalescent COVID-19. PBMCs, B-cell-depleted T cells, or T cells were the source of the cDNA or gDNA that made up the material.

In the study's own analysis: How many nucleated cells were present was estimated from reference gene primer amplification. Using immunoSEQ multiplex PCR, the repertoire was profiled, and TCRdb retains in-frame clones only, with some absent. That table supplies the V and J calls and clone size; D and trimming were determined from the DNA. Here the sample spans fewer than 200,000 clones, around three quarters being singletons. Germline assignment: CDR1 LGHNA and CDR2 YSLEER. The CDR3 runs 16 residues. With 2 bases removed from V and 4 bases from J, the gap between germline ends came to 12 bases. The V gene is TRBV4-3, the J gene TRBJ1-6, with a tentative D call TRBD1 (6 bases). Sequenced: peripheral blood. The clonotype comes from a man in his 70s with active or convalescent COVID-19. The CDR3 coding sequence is TGCGCCAGCAGCCAATCCAACAGGGTTTATAATTCACCCCTCCACTTT. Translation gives CASSQSNRVYNSPLHF.